These 8 T cell receptor beta chains were all obtained from the same sample, sequenced in a study of T cell responses to AZD1222 COVID-19 vaccine. TCRdb keeps only in-frame clones here, not all; method: immunoSEQ multiplex PCR. Among about 120,000 clones listed, about 83% were seen once. Sequenced material: peripheral blood, taken on day 0 of AZD1222 vaccination. These receptors came from an adult in good health.

In its sample, this clone was seen a few times. The gene calls are TRBV6-6 and TRBJ1-2, with D perhaps matching TRBD1 (5 bases). Germline assignment: CDR1 MNHNY and CDR2 SVGAGI (reference sequence). V was shortened by 4 bases and J by 0 bases, with 12 bases between the two germline ends. CDR3 length: 15 residues. CDR3 coding DNA: TGTGCCAGCAGTTCCCATTCGACAGCTAACTATGGCTACACCTTC. This translates into CASSSHSTANYGYTF.

The chain carries TRBV27 and TRBJ2-2; D ambiguous. This CDR3 region has 15 residues. Germline assignment: CDR1 MNHEY and CDR2 SMNVEV (reference sequence). V was pared by 6 bases and J by 1 base, with 12 bases between. CDR3 coding DNA: TGTGCCAGCAGGGGATTTGACATGAACACCGGGGAGCTGTTTTTT. It yields the protein CASRGFDMNTGELFF.

The chain joins TRBV28 to TRBJ2-3; TRBD1 might be the D (6 bases). Trimming took 3 bases from V and 14 from J, leaving 27 bases between them. The CDR3 length is 16 residues. CDR1 is MDHEN and CDR2 is SYDVKM in the germline V gene. CDR3 sequence reads: CASSFTSSRGASAWYF. The CDR3 bases are TGTGCCAGCAGTTTTACTTCTTCCAGGGGCGCCTCAGCGTGGTATTTT.

This chain connects TRBV11-2 to TRBJ2-5, with 7 bases that match TRBD2. Germline assignment: CDR1 SGHAT and CDR2 FQNNGV. This CDR3 contains 13 residues. Trimming removed 4 bases from V and 5 bases from J; junction bases left unmatched: 4. The CDR3 is CASSSGLVETQYF. The CDR3 DNA sequence: TGTGCCAGCAGCTCAGGACTAGTGGAGACCCAGTACTTC. The full variable domain, its missing parts supplied by reference TRBV11-2 and TRBJ2-5, is EAGVAQSPRYKIIEKRQSVAFWCNPISGHATLYWYQQILGQGPKLLIQFQNNGVVDDSQLPKDRFSAERLKGVDSTLKIQPAKLEDSAVYLCASSSGLVETQYFGPGTRLLVL.

The CDR3: CASSQWTGLNSPLHF. The CDR3 nucleotides are TGTGCCAGCAGCCAATGGACAGGGCTTAATTCACCCCTCCACTTT. The V and J genes are TRBV14 and TRBJ1-6; the match to TRBD1 covers 8 bases. Germline V lookup: CDR1 SGHDN, CDR2 FVKESK. J was trimmed by 6 bases and V by 2 bases; bases with no gene match: 3. The CDR3 consists of 15 residues.

The chain employs TRBV11-2 and TRBJ2-7; the D is unclear. CDR1 and CDR2 from the germline V gene are SGHAT and FQNNGV. The length of the CDR3 is 15 residues. V lost 4 bases, J lost 0 bases, and 13 bases lay in between. The CDR3 DNA reads as TGTGCCAGCAGCTACTCGCCAGGTAGCTCCTACGAGCAGTACTTC. Protein sequence: CASSYSPGSSYEQYF. The full variable domain, rest sourced from reference TRBV11-2 and TRBJ2-7, is EAGVAQSPRYKIIEKRQSVAFWCNPISGHATLYWYQQILGQGPKLLIQFQNNGVVDDSQLPKDRFSAERLKGVDSTLKIQPAKLEDSAVYLCASSYSPGSSYEQYFGPGTRLTVT.

The genes are TRBV9 and TRBJ1-1, with 9 bases identical to TRBD1. CDR1 is SGDLS, CDR2 YYNGEE, per germline. The CDR3 totals 15 residues. V dropped 0 bases and J dropped 3; count of bases not matched to a gene: 3. The CDR3 sequence: CASSVEGQGYTEAFF. DNA of the CDR3: TGTGCCAGCAGCGTAGAGGGACAGGGCTACACTGAAGCTTTCTTT.

The chain uses TRBV19 and TRBJ2-2, with a tentative D call TRBD1 (6 bases). This CDR3 has 17 residues. Trimming left V 7 bases short and J 2 bases short, with 20 bases between. Germline values: CDR1 LNHDA, CDR2 SQIVND (reference sequence). The CDR3 loop reads CASTQSRVQGNTGELFF. DNA for the CDR3: TGTGCCAGTACCCAATCCAGGGTACAGGGAAACACCGGGGAGCTGTTTTTT. Drawing the rest from reference TRBV19 and TRBJ2-2, the complete variable domain is DGGITQSPKYLFRKEGQNVTLSCEQNLNHDAMYWYRQDPGQGLRLIYYSQIVNDFQKGDIAEGYSVSREKKESFPLTVTSAQKNPTAFYLCASTQSRVQGNTGELFFGEGSRLTVL.